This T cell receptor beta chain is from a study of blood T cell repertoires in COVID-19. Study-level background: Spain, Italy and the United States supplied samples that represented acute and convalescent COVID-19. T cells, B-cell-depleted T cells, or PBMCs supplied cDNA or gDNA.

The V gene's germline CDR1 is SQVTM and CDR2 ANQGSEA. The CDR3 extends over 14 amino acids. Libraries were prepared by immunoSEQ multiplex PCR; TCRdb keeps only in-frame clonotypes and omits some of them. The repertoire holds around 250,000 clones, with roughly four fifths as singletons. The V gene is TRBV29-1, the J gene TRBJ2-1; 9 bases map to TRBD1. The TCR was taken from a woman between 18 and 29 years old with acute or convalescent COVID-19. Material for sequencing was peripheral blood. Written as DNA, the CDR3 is TGCAGTCTGGGGGACAGGGCCTCCTACAATGAGCAGTTCTTC. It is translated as CSLGDRASYNEQFF.